This T cell receptor beta chain was documented in a study of a mutant IDH1 vaccine in newly diagnosed glioma. About the study: Patients were given eight vaccinations, scheduled in weeks 1, 3, 5, 7, 11, 15, 19 and 23.

This table comes from immunoSEQ multiplex PCR, and its TCRdb copy is limited to in-frame clones, with some not included. The sample has 88,000 or so clones, about 82% seen once. CDR3 length: 13 residues. Germline CDR1 reads ENHRY; CDR2 reads SYGVKD. V lost 9 bases, J lost 7 bases, and 15 bases lay in between. Time point: week 23, last vaccination. Topical imiquimod was applied with each vaccine dose, which held 300 ug of mutant IDH1 20-mer peptide. This clone was observed a few times. Its matching antigen is unknown. This TCR was recovered from a man aged 25-40 years with glioma. Some clones in this sample may be carry-over from other donors' samples. The material sequenced was PBMCs, taken from a glioma patient whose treatment included an IDH1 peptide vaccine. The chain couples TRBV10-3 to TRBJ1-4; D is undetermined. The CDR3 is CAIQIERGEKLFF. The CDR3 region has the DNA TGTGCCATACAGATCGAGCGCGGTGAAAAACTGTTTTTT.